The 12 T cell receptor beta chains below come from one sample, sequenced in a study of cytomegalovirus exposure and HLA in healthy donors. Produced via immunoSEQ multiplex PCR; TCRdb's table is partial and in-frame only. The data show approximately 150,000 clones, roughly 87% seen once. The sample was PBMCs. These receptors were obtained from a man aged 18 to 30 in good health and CMV-seropositive.

CDR3 region: CASSPAGWREVGGYTF. The CDR3 nucleotides are TGTGCCAGTAGTCCCGCGGGGTGGCGAGAGGTGGGCGGCTACACCTTC. The rearrangement joins TRBV19 to TRBJ1-2; D is unclear. Trimming left V 5 bases short and J 8 bases short, with 24 bases between. In germline, CDR1 is LNHDA, CDR2 SQIVND (reference sequence). The CDR3 is 16 residues long.

CDR3 in amino acids: CASSQAQGEVSEAFF. CDR3 nucleotides: TGTGCCAGCAGCCAAGCACAGGGGGAGGTTTCAGAAGCTTTCTTT. The rearrangement joins TRBV4-2 to TRBJ1-1; the match to TRBD1 covers 8 bases. Losses at the gene ends were 1 base for V and 8 bases for J; bases not matched to a gene: 9. Germline V gene lookup returns CDR1 LGHNA and CDR2 YNFKEQ. There are 15 residues in the CDR3.

J is TRBJ2-1 and V is TRBV6-1, with D maybe TRBD1 (5 bases). The CDR3 is 14 residues long. The V end was cut by 3 bases, the J end by 2 bases, with 8 bases between. Per germline, CDR1 MNHNS and CDR2 SASEGT. The DNA of the CDR3 is TGTGCCAGCAGTGACAGGGCCCCCTACAATGAGCAGTTCTTC. It is translated as CASSDRAPYNEQFF.

The V gene is TRBV5-1, the J gene TRBJ2-7; 8 bases map to TRBD2. Germline V CDR1 and CDR2: SGHRS, YFSETQ. This CDR3 has 16 amino acids. J was trimmed by 3 bases and V by 0 bases; bases with no gene match: 8. The CDR3 is CASSLAGSGGFYEQYF. The CDR3 DNA reads as TGCGCCAGCAGCTTGGCCGGGAGCGGGGGTTTCTACGAGCAGTACTTC.

The rearrangement joins TRBV28 to TRBJ1-2; D perhaps matches TRBD1 (5 bases). V lost 10 bases, J lost 0 bases, and 15 bases lay in between. Germline V gene sequence: CDR1 MDHEN, CDR2 SYDVKM. This CDR3 is 14 amino acids long. The CDR3 DNA reads TGTGCCACCTTGACGACAGAAGCTAACTATGGCTACACCTTC. Protein product: CATLTTEANYGYTF.

This CDR3 reads CASRYRQGGETQYF. DNA of the CDR3: TGTGCCAGCAGATATCGACAGGGTGGGGAGACCCAGTACTTC. The chain employs TRBV7-9 and TRBJ2-5; TRBD1 aligns across 7 bases. Per germline, CDR1 SEHNR and CDR2 FQNEAQ (reference sequence). This CDR3 region has 14 residues. V was pared by 6 bases and J by 5 bases, with 9 bases of the junction left unmatched.

The rearrangement joins TRBV5-1 to TRBJ2-3, with D possibly being TRBD1 (6 bases). Germline CDR1 SGHRS, CDR2 YFSETQ. Trimming cost V 4 bases and J 2 bases, with 11 bases left between them. The length of the CDR3 is 14 residues. The CDR3 nucleotides read TGCGCCAGCAGCATACAGGGATTCACAGATACGCAGTATTTT. This translates into CASSIQGFTDTQYF.

J is TRBJ2-3 and V is TRBV4-1, with TRBD2 identical over 9 bases. V lost 0 bases to trimming and J lost 6 bases; unmatched junction nucleotides: 10. The germline gives CDR1 MGHRA, CDR2 YSYEKL. The CDR3 loop spans 17 amino acids. CDR3 nucleotides: TGCGCCAGCAGCCAAGATCCGGCGGGAGGGCCGTTTGATACGCAGTATTTT. Amino acid sequence: CASSQDPAGGPFDTQYF.

CDR3 DNA: TGTGCCAGCAACGGGCGGGGCACAGATACGCAGTATTTT. As protein: CASNGRGTDTQYF. The chain joins TRBV6-1 to TRBJ2-3; D possibly corresponds to TRBD2 (5 bases). Trimming removed 7 bases from V and 1 base from J, with 9 bases in between. The CDR3 loop spans 13 amino acids. The germline gives CDR1 MNHNS, CDR2 SASEGT.

The chain carries TRBV28 and TRBJ2-3; 10 bases are a match to TRBD2. CDR1 is MDHEN and CDR2 is SYDVKM in the germline V gene. V gave up 5 bases and J gave up 1 base; unmatched junction bases: 6. This CDR3 spans 16 amino acids. CDR3 coding DNA: TGTGCCAGCAGTCCAGCCGGGACTAGCGGCACAGATACGCAGTATTTT. This encodes CASSPAGTSGTDTQYF.

Details on this clone: The sample carries other DNA sequences with the same CDR3. The chain is built from TRBV7-9 and TRBJ1-2, with D possibly TRBD1 on 6 matching bases. There are 12 residues in the CDR3. V dropped 5 bases and J dropped 4 bases, with 8 bases sitting between them. The germline CDR1 and CDR2 sequences are SEHNR and FQNEAQ (reference sequence). CDR3 bases: TGTGCCAGCAGCCGGGACACCTATGGCTACACCTTC. Amino acids: CASSRDTYGYTF. Supplemented by reference TRBV7-9 and TRBJ1-2, the full variable domain reads DTGVSQNPRHKITKRGQNVTFRCDPISEHNRLYWYRQTLGQGPEFLTYFQNEAQLEKSRLLSDRFSAERPKGSFSTLEIQRTEQGDSAMYLCASSRDTYGYTFGSGTRLTVV.

The chain employs TRBV5-4 and TRBJ1-1; no clear D. Germline CDR1 SGHNT, CDR2 YYREEE (reference sequence). The CDR3 contains 14 residues. Between the trimmed V and J ends, which lost 5 bases and 1 base, there was a span of 12 bases. The CDR3 spells CASSRPLGNTEAFF. CDR3 nucleotides: TGTGCCAGCAGTCGCCCACTTGGGAACACTGAAGCTTTCTTT.